This T cell receptor beta chain was identified during a study of cytomegalovirus exposure and HLA in healthy donors. This clone showed up just once. Its target is not known. J gave up 0 bases and V 5 bases, and 4 bases lay outside the gene matches. This CDR3 region has 14 residues. Germline V CDR1 and CDR2: SGHRS, YFSETQ. Study-wide results and caveats: The study designated over 150 TCR beta chains cytomegalovirus-associated. Reports showed the classifier diagnosing cytomegalovirus status with high specificity and sensitivity. It was confirmed in vitro that three of the CMV-associated chains were specific for CMV antigens.

Repertoires were generated with immunoSEQ multiplex PCR, while TCRdb's copy carries only in-frame clones and drops some. The data hold 100,000 to 150,000 clones, with 89% observed a single time. The clonotype originates from a woman younger than 30 in good health and CMV-seronegative. The chain recombines TRBV5-1 with TRBJ1-1; TRBD1 aligns across 7 bases. The sequencing input was PBMCs. The CDR3 protein is CASRYRGMNTEAFF. The CDR3 coding sequence is TGCGCCAGCAGGTACAGGGGTATGAACACTGAAGCTTTCTTT.